The rows below give T cell receptor beta chains drawn from one sample of a study of control samples from healthy donors and cancer patients. Sequenced by immunoSEQ multiplex PCR; TCRdb stores in-frame clones only, minus some. This sample carries about 98,000 clones, roughly 78% of them seen once, and the ten largest clones take 2%. Sequenced: blood. These receptor sequences come from a man in his sixties in good health. Both conserved end residues are part of each CDR3. The D gene is left open where the match is weak. Expanded clones get a size class; other rows say once, few or many, or leave the size out.

V gene,J gene,D gene,clone size,CDR3 DNA,CDR3 protein
TRBV5-4,TRBJ2-1,TRBD2,-,TGTGCCAGCAGCCTGACTAGCGGGGGCAATGAGCAGTTCTTC,CASSLTSGGNEQFF
TRBV4-1,TRBJ2-1,TRBD2,once,TGCGCCAGCAGCCAAGAGGGACTAACCCCGAATGAGCAGTTCTTC,CASSQEGLTPNEQFF
TRBV28,TRBJ1-2,-,-,TGTGCCAGCAGTTTCTTCAATCGACAGCTAGCTAACTATGGCTACACCTTC,CASSFFNRQLANYGYTF
TRBV28,TRBJ2-7,TRBD1,-,TGTGCCAGCAGTCCCCCGGGACAGGGTGAATACGAGCAGTACTTC,CASSPPGQGEYEQYF
TRBV2,TRBJ2-2,-,-,TGTGCCAGCAGGGGAGGGGGGGCCGCCACCGGGGAGCTGTTTTTT,CASRGGGAATGELFF
TRBV9,TRBJ2-2,-,-,TGTGCCAGCAGCCCGTTGCTAGACACCGGGGAGCTGTTTTTT,CASSPLLDTGELFF
TRBV5-6,TRBJ1-1,-,-,TGTGCCAGCAGCTTGAGAGCGTGGGGGATGAACACTGAAGCTTTCTTT,CASSLRAWGMNTEAFF
TRBV23-1,TRBJ1-3,-,few,TGCGCCAGCAGTCAACTTCTCAGGGGAGACTCTGGAAACACCATATATTTT,CASSQLLRGDSGNTIYF
TRBV3-1/TRBV3-2,TRBJ1-1,-,few,TGTGCCAGCAGCCAAGGGGGCAGTTGGAACACTGAAGCTTTCTTT,CASSQGGSWNTEAFF
TRBV11-2,TRBJ2-3,-,-,TGTGCCAGCAGCCCGGAGCGCCTTTCTTATTGGGCGCAGTATTTT,CASSPERLSYWAQYF
TRBV9,TRBJ1-1,-,-,TGTGCCAGCAGCTCCGCGACAGGAAAGAACACTGAAGCTTTCTTT,CASSSATGKNTEAFF
TRBV12-3/TRBV12-4,TRBJ1-1,-,-,TGTGCCAGCAGTTTTAACGGCAACACTGAAGCTTTCTTT,CASSFNGNTEAFF
TRBV30,TRBJ1-5,-,-,TGTGCCTGGAGGACCCAAGGGGAGCAGCCCCAGCATTTT,CAWRTQGEQPQHF
TRBV19,TRBJ1-1,TRBD1,-,TGTGCCAGTAGTGTACAGGGGGGGACTGAAGCTTTCTTT,CASSVQGGTEAFF
TRBV5-4,TRBJ1-2,-,-,TGTGCCAGCAGCTTGTACCTGGAACCTTACTATGGCTACACCTTC,CASSLYLEPYYGYTF
TRBV28,TRBJ1-4,-,once,TGTGCCAGCAGTTCTTGGCAGACGTCTGAAAAACTGTTTTTT,CASSSWQTSEKLFF
TRBV6-5,TRBJ1-3,-,-,TGTGCCAGCAGTTACTCCCACTTTGGAAACACCATATATTTT,CASSYSHFGNTIYF
TRBV28,TRBJ2-2,-,once,TGTGCCAGCAGTTTATCTTGGGGGGAGCTGTTTTTT,CASSLSWGELFF
TRBV5-1,TRBJ1-3,-,-,TGCGCCAGCAGCTTGGGCGACGGGCGCGGAAACACCATATATTTT,CASSLGDGRGNTIYF
TRBV14,TRBJ1-1,-,-,TGTGCCAGCAGCTTAACACAGGGGAACACTGAAGCTTTCTTT,CASSLTQGNTEAFF
TRBV30,TRBJ2-2,TRBD2,once,TGTGCCTGGAGGAGACTAGCGGCCGGGGAGCTGTTTTTT,CAWRRLAAGELFF
TRBV10-1,TRBJ1-5,-,-,TGCGCCAGCAGCAAGGGGGGGAGCAATCAGCCCCAGCATTTT,CASSKGGSNQPQHF
TRBV28,TRBJ1-2,-,-,TGTGCCAGCAGTTCAGGACTGAACTATGGCTACACCTTC,CASSSGLNYGYTF
TRBV5-1,TRBJ2-6,-,-,TGCGCCAGCAGCGGGGGAGCCTCCTCTGGGGCCAACGTCCTGACTTTC,CASSGGASSGANVLTF
TRBV4-1,TRBJ2-7,TRBD2,-,TGCGCCAGCAGCCAAGATCATTCACTAGCGGGAGTCGAGCAGTACTTC,CASSQDHSLAGVEQYF
TRBV11-1,TRBJ1-6,-,few,TGTGCCAGCAGCTTAGCGCTGGCATCACCCCTCCACTTT,CASSLALASPLHF
TRBV29-1,TRBJ1-2,-,-,TGCAGCGCCGAATCAGGGGCCTATGGCTACACCTTC,CSAESGAYGYTF
TRBV27,TRBJ2-5,TRBD2,-,TGTGCCAGCAGCCCAGGGGGTACTAGCGGGAGAACCCAGTACTTC,CASSPGGTSGRTQYF
TRBV7-2,TRBJ1-6,-,few,TGTGCCAGCGGGGGAGACTATAATTCACCCCTCCACTTT,CASGGDYNSPLHF
TRBV5-1,TRBJ2-5,-,-,TGCGCCAGCAGCTTGGCTGGCGTCGAAGAGACCCAGTACTTC,CASSLAGVEETQYF
TRBV18,TRBJ1-4,TRBD1,-,TGTGCCAGCTCACCAGGGACAGAAGGAAAACTGTTTTTT,CASSPGTEGKLFF
TRBV5-6,TRBJ1-1,-,few,TGTGCCAGCAGCTTGGCGGCAGCGAACACTGAAGCTTTCTTT,CASSLAAANTEAFF
TRBV7-2,TRBJ1-6,-,few,TGTGCCAGCAGCTTAGGAGGGGATTCACCCCTCCACTTT,CASSLGGDSPLHF
TRBV24-1,TRBJ1-2,-,-,TGTGCCACCAGTGATGTAGGAGTGAACTATGGCTACACCTTC,CATSDVGVNYGYTF
TRBV11-2,TRBJ2-7,-,-,TGTGCCAGCAGTCCTCTAAACAGGGAAGGGGTCTACGAGCAGTACTTC,CASSPLNREGVYEQYF
TRBV5-6,TRBJ2-7,-,-,TGTGCCAGCAGCTTGGGGGGCAGGAGGAGGTCCGAGCAGTACTTC,CASSLGGRRRSEQYF
TRBV20-1,TRBJ1-1,-,-,TGCAGTGCTAGTGAAAGGGGGACTGAAGCTTTCTTT,CSASERGTEAFF
TRBV20-1,TRBJ1-1,-,-,TGCAGTGCTAGTACGGGGTTGGGCACTGAAGCTTTCTTT,CSASTGLGTEAFF
TRBV6-5,TRBJ1-2,-,-,TGTGCCAGCAGTTACACGAATGGCGGCTACACCTTC,CASSYTNGGYTF
TRBV6-1,TRBJ2-4,-,-,TGTGCCAGCAGTGAAGGCAGTAACATTCAGTACTTC,CASSEGSNIQYF
TRBV6-5,TRBJ1-6,TRBD1,-,TGTGCCTTCAAACAGGGGGCGCGATCACCCCTCCACTTT,CAFKQGARSPLHF
TRBV11-3,TRBJ2-1,TRBD2,few,TGTGCCAGCAGCTTAGACGGCCTAGCGGGAAGGGAGCAGTTCTTC,CASSLDGLAGREQFF
TRBV11-2,TRBJ1-1,-,-,TGTGCCAGCAGCCCAACTTCTAGACTGACGAACACTGAAGCTTTCTTT,CASSPTSRLTNTEAFF
TRBV5-4,TRBJ2-6,-,-,TGTGCCAGCAGCTTGGGAGGGGGCTCTGGGGCCAACGTCCTGACTTTC,CASSLGGGSGANVLTF
TRBV19,TRBJ2-2,TRBD1,-,TGTGCCACCCACGGCAGGGGGCGCCCCGGGGAGCTGTTTTTT,CATHGRGRPGELFF